This T cell receptor beta chain was captured by sequencing in a study of post-analysis software for immune sequencing data. Study-level background: The cohort encompassed relapsing-remitting, secondary progressive and progressive-relapsing multiple sclerosis disease courses.

Whole-study results and caveats: Multiple sclerosis patients showed significantly lower normalized Chao1 diversity than controls did.

This clonotype was seen many times. The antigen is not known. Libraries were made from TCR beta cDNA, and they carried unique molecular identifiers. TCRdb independently ran MiXCR on the PCR reads; one entry per CDR3 protein. This sample has approximately 250,000 distinct CDR3 sequences; 36% occur once, and the top ten carry approximately 4.6%. The TCR was taken from a girl aged 5-17 years with multiple sclerosis. The material sequenced was blood.

The chain's CDR3 is CASSAPGLALGDTQYF. As DNA, the CDR3 is TGTGCCAGCAGCGCGCCGGGACTAGCCCTAGGAGATACGCAGTATTTT. This chain uses TRBV12-3 or TRBV12-4 with TRBJ2-3; 9 bases fit TRBD2. The CDR3 is made up of 16 amino acids. V trimming: 6 bases; J trimming: 5 bases; junction bases outside the gene matches: 12.